This T cell receptor beta chain was recovered during a study of shared clonotypes between healthy human individuals. Assay: immunoSEQ multiplex PCR; the TCRdb copy retains only in-frame clones and omits some. The sample carries about 470,000 clones, 70% to 80% recorded once. The germline V gene encodes CDR1 LGHNA and CDR2 YSLEER. The CDR3 is 17 residues long. Trimming took off 4 bases at V and 0 bases at J, with 13 bases between the two ends. The V and J genes are TRBV4-3 and TRBJ2-6, with D perhaps matching TRBD2 (6 bases). Sequenced: PBMCs. This sequence originates from a woman aged 40 to 50 in good health. Some clones in this sample may be carry-over from other donors' samples. Here the CDR3 reads CASSPTRAGSGANVLTF. The CDR3 DNA reads as TGCGCCAGCAGCCCCACCCGAGCGGGCTCTGGGGCCAACGTCCTGACTTTC.